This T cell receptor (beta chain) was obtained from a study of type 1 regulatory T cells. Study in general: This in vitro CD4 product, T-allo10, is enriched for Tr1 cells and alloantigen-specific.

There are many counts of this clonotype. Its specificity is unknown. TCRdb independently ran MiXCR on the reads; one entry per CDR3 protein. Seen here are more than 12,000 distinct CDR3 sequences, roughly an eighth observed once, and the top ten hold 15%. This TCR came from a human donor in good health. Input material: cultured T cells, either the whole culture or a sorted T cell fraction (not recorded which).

The CDR3 reads CASSQDGPGPWDNQPQHF. As DNA, the CDR3 is TGCGCCAGCAGCCAAGATGGTCCAGGGCCATGGGATAATCAGCCCCAGCATTTT. V and J are TRBV4-1 and TRBJ1-5; D perhaps matches TRBD1 (5 bases). CDR1 and CDR2 from the germline V gene are MGHRA and YSYEKL. The CDR3 contains 18 residues. The V gene lost 0 bases and the J gene lost 4 bases, with 19 bases spanning the gap.